This TCR beta chain derives from a study of blood T cell repertoires in COVID-19. In the original workflow: Amplified reference gene primers provided the basis for estimating nucleated cell counts. TCRdb's table, derived via immunoSEQ multiplex PCR, lists solely in-frame clones and lacks some. For V, J and clone size, that table is used; D and trimming come from the DNA. There are approximately 220,000 clones in the sample; around four fifths occur only once, and about 4.8% lies in the top ten. The CDR3 is made up of 17 amino acids. Germline CDR1 and CDR2: MNHEY and SVGEGT. Trimming stripped 2 bases from V and 4 bases from J, with 17 bases between.

V gene TRBV6-2 or TRBV6-3 combines with J gene TRBJ2-2, with D possibly TRBD1 on 5 matching bases. The sequenced material came from peripheral blood. This TCR derives from a woman between 65 and 79 years old with acute or convalescent COVID-19. Written as DNA, the CDR3 is TGTGCCAGCAGTTACGAGCCTTCCAGGGTTAGCACCGGGGAGCTGTTTTTT. Amino acid sequence: CASSYEPSRVSTGELFF.